This TCR beta chain was identified during a study of OX40 agonist ivuxolimab in advanced cancers. Deletions cut 0 bases from V and 1 base from J, with 9 bases between. The CDR3 has 16 amino acids. In germline, CDR1 is LGHNA, CDR2 YNFKEQ. Libraries were prepared by immunoSEQ multiplex PCR; TCRdb keeps only in-frame clonotypes and omits some of them. The sample shows 80,000 to 130,000 clones, 90% of them seen only once. This specimen was CD4+ or CD8+ T cells sorted from blood, taken in a trial of the OX40 agonist ivuxolimab. The chain recombines TRBV4-2 with TRBJ2-2; maybe TRBD1 (6 bases). The clonotype was recovered from an adult with an advanced solid tumor such as melanoma, head and neck, liver or kidney cancer. The chain's CDR3 is CASSQDTQGNTGELFF. In nucleotides, the CDR3 is TGTGCCAGCAGCCAAGATACACAGGGGAACACCGGGGAGCTGTTTTTT.